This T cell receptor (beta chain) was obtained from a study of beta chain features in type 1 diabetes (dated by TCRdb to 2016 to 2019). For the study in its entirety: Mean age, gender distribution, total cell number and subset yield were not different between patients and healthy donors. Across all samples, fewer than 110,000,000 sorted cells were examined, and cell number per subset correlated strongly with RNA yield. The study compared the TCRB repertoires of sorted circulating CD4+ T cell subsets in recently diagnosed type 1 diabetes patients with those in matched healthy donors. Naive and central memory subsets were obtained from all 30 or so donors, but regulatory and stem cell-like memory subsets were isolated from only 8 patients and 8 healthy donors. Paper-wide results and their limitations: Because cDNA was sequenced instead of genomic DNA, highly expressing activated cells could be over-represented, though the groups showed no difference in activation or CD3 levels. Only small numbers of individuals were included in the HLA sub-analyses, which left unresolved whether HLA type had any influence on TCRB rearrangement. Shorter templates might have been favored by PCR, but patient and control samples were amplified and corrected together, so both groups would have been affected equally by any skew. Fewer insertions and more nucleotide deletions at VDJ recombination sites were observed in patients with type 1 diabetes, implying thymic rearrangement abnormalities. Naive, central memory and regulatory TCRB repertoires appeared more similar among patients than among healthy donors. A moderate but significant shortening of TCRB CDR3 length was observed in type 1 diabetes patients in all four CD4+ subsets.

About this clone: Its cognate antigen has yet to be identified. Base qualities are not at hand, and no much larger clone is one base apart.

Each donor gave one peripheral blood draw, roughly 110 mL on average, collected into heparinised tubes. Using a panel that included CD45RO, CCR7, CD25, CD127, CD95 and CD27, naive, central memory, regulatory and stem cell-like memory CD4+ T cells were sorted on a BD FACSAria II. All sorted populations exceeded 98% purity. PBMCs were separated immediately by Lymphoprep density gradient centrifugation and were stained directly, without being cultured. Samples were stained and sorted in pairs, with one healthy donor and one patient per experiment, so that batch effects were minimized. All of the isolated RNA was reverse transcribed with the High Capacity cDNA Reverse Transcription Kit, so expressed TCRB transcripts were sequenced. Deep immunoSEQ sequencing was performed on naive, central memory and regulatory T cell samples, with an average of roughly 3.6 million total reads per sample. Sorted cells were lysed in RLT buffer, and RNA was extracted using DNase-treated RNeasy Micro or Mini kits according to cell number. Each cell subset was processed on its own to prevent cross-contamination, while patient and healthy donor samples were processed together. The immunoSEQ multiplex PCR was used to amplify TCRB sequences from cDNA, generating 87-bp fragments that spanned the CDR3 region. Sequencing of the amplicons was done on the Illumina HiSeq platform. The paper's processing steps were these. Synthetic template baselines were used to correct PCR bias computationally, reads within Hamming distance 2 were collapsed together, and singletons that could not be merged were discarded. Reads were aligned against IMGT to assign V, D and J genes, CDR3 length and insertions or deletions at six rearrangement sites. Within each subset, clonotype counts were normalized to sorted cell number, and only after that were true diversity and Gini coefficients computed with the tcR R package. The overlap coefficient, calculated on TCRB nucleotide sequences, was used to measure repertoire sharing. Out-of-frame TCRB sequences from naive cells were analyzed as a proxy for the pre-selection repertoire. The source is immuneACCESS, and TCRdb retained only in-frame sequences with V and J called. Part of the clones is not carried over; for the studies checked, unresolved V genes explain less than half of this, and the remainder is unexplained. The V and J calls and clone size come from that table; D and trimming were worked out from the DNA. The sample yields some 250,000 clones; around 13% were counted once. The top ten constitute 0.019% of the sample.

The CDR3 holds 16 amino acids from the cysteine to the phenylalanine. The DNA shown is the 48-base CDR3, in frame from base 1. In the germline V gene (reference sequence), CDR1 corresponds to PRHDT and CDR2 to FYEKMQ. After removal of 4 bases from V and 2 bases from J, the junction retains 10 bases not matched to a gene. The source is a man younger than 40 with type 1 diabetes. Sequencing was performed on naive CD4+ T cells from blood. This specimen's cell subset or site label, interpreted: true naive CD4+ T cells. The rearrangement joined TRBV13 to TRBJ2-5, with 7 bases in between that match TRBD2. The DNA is TGTGCCAGCAGCTCGACGGATCTGGGGGGGCAAGAGACCCAGTACTTC. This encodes CASSSTDLGGQETQYF.